This T cell receptor (beta chain) was sequenced for a study of shared clonotypes between healthy human individuals. This CDR3 is built from 14 residues. In germline, CDR1 is LNHNV, CDR2 YYDKDF (reference sequence). V dropped 0 bases and J dropped 0 bases, with 5 bases sitting between them. Assay used: immunoSEQ multiplex PCR; TCRdb lists only in-frame clones, some missing. This table has 2,500,000 or so clones, approximately 90% appearing once. This chain uses TRBV15 with TRBJ1-1; unclear D gene. The sequenced sample was naive CD4+ T cells from PBMCs. Subset here: CD45RA+ positively selected. The TCR sequence derives from a man between 18 and 29 years old in good health. Some clones in this sample may be carry-over from other donors' samples. DNA for the CDR3: TGTGCCACCAGCAGAGATCTCATGAACACTGAAGCTTTCTTT. This encodes CATSRDLMNTEAFF.